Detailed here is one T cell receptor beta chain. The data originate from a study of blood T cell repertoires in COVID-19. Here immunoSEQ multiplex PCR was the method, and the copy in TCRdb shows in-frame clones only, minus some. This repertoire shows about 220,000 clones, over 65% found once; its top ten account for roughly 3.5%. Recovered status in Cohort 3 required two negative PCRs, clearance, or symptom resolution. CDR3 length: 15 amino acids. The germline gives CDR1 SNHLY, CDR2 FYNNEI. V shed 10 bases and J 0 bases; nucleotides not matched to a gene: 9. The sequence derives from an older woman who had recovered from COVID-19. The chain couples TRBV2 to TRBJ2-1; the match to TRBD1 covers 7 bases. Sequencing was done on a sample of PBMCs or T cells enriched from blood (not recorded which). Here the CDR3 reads CAIKAGTASYNEQFF. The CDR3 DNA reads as TGTGCCATCAAAGCCGGGACAGCCTCCTACAATGAGCAGTTCTTC. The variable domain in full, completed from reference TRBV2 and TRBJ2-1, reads EPEVTQTPSHQVTQMGQEVILRCVPISNHLYFYWYRQILGQKVEFLVSFYNNEISEKSEIFDDQFSVERPDGSNFTLKIRSTKLEDSAMYFCAIKAGTASYNEQFFGPGTRLTVL.